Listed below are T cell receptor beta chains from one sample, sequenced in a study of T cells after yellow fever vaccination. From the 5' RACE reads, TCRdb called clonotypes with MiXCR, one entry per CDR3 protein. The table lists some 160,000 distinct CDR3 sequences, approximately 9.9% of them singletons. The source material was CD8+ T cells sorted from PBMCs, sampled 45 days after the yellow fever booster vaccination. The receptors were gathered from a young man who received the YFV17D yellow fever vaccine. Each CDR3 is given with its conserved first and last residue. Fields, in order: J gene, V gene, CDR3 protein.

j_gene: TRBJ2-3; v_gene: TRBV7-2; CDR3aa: CASSLLSGDEDSDTQYF
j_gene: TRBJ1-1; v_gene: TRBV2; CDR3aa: CASSHPGRNTEAFF
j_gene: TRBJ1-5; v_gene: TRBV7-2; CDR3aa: CASSAGGLQPQHF
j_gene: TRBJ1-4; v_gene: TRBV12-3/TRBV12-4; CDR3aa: CASSPQGGAPVKLFF
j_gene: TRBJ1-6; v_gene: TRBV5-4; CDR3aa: CASSLPGGNSPLHF
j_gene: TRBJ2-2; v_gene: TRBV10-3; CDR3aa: CAISDAGILGELFF
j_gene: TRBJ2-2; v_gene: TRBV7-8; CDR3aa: CASSFHPGHPNTGELFF
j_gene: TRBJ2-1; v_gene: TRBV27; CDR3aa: CASSLGLGRLDEQFF
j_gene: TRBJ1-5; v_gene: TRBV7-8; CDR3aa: CASSLGPLGYPQHF
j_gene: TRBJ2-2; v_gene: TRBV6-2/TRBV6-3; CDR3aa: CASTELTEANTGELFF
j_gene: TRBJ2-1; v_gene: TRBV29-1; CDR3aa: CSVTLTASYNNEQFF
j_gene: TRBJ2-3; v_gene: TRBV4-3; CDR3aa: CASSQDRFISQSDTQYF
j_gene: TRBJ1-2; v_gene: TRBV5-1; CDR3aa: CASSLARQNYGYTF
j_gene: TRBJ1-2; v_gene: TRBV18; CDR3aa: CASWHRAYGYTF
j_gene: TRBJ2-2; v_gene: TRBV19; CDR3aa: CASSITGSNTGELFF
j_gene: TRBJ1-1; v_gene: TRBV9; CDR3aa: CASSVVRVMNTEAFF
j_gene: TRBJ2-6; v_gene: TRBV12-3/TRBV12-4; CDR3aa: CASSESTGANVLTF